This TCR beta chain derives from a study of Graves' ophthalmopathy and Graves' hyperthyroidism (dated by TCRdb to 2016 to 2018). General notes on the study: Peripheral blood samples were taken at the time of initial diagnosis, before any treatment was given. The study used signatures of the TCR beta repertoire to tell Graves' ophthalmopathy apart from Graves' hyperthyroidism and to predict which patients would progress to ophthalmopathy. In total, around 130 blood samples were TCR-sequenced: 40 to 45 ophthalmopathy, around 75 hyperthyroidism and some 17 hyperthyroidism-to-ophthalmopathy patients. To explore V-J signatures that separate ophthalmopathy from hyperthyroidism, a discovery set of approximately 100 patients was enrolled, consisting of approximately 44 with ophthalmopathy and some 56 with stable hyperthyroidism. The independent validation cohort included 20 or so hyperthyroidism patients plus 17 patients who later progressed from hyperthyroidism to ophthalmopathy. In more than five hyperthyroidism patients, the T-cell repertoires found in thyroid tissue were compared with those found in blood. Following sample collection, hyperthyroidism patients were given methimazole at a starting dose of 30 mg daily, and ophthalmopathy patients were given high-dose intravenous methylprednisolone. The roughly 94 discovery patients were randomly split 7:3 into training and test sets.

Counted from cysteine to phenylalanine, this CDR3 has 13 amino acids. Kept here is only the CDR3 DNA, which spans 39 bases and is read in frame from base 1. V sheds 5 bases and J sheds 4 bases, leaving 9 bases between their ends. The germline V gene (reference sequence) supplies CDR1 MNHEY and CDR2 SMNVEV. In its sample, this clonotype was seen many times. This receptor's antigen is unknown. No base quality information exists; no much larger clone differs at one position. TCR beta CDR3 regions were amplified from RNA transcripts for repertoire sequencing. HTBI primers and the Qiagen OneStep RT-PCR kit were used in a first-round RT-PCR, which was followed by a second-round multiplex PCR, size selection and purification. Libraries were sequenced paired-end with 100 bp reads on an Illumina HiSeq2000. Per the original workflow: Reads were processed with SOAPnuke, discarding reads with adapters, uncalled bases, mean Phred below 15, or no exact constant-primer or identifier match. COPE v1.2.5 was used to merge the high-quality paired reads. Clonotypes were defined as unique nucleotide sequences and were aligned to IMGT TRB V, D and J references using MiTCR v1.1. Only V-J combinations with frequency above 0.0001 were analysed, covering 99% to 99.2% of repertoires. For each V-J combination, a TCR clonal expansion and chaos score was defined as F50 clonal expansion divided by the chaos observed in the TCRdist matrix. Welch's t-statistics and random forest were used to reduce the features to about twelve V-J combinations, which were then used as input to a naive Bayes classifier. The similarity between thyroid and blood repertoires was quantified using the Morisita-Horn index. TCRdb reran the public reads through fastp at Q25 and MiXCR, keeping productive beta chains. Entries are consolidated by CDR3 protein sequence, retaining the most common genes and DNA. V and J calls and clone size were set by TCRdb, not the authors. The table for this sample lists fewer than 250,000 distinct CDR3 sequences; approximately 29% of them were counted only once. The top ten clones comprise about 9.3% of the sample.

Patients with ophthalmopathy had moderately to severely active disease, with a Clinical Activity Score of 3 or more, a NOSPECS grade of 4 or more, and a disease duration of less than 3 months. Patients were excluded if they had other autoimmune diseases, uncontrolled infections, pregnancy or lactation. Diagnosis relied on clinical symptoms, serum thyroxine, TRAb, thyroid ultrasound and orbital computed tomography. PBMCs were isolated from 7.5 to 10 ml of fresh peripheral blood by Ficoll-Paque density gradient centrifugation. Trizol reagent was used to extract the total RNA, and its quality was then checked on an Agilent 2100 Bioanalyzer. Here is what the overall study found, with its caveats: In validation, the model predicted ophthalmopathy progression with about 64% sensitivity and roughly 72% specificity; roughly 12 predicted patients were CT-confirmed with GO in a median of roughly 6.8 months. Among expanded thyroid clonotypes with frequency above 0.001, most also showed up in blood, which suggests that blood repertoires may reflect the thyroid immune response. The 13-signature model separated ophthalmopathy from stable hyperthyroidism with 85% to 90% sensitivity and about 81% specificity in cross-validation, and 80%/75% in the test set. Sample size was not predetermined statistically, and investigators were not blinded to group allocation.

The sequenced sample was peripheral blood. The V gene is TRBV27 and the J gene is TRBJ1-5; TRBD1 is a weak D gene call, 5 bases matching. The TCR was taken from a man aged 50 to 60 with Graves' ophthalmopathy. Donor details come from another sample of the same person, matched by shared clones. Here is the DNA: TGTGCCAGCAGTCTAGGGGTGAATCAGCCCCAGCATTTT. Translated, this gives CASSLGVNQPQHF.